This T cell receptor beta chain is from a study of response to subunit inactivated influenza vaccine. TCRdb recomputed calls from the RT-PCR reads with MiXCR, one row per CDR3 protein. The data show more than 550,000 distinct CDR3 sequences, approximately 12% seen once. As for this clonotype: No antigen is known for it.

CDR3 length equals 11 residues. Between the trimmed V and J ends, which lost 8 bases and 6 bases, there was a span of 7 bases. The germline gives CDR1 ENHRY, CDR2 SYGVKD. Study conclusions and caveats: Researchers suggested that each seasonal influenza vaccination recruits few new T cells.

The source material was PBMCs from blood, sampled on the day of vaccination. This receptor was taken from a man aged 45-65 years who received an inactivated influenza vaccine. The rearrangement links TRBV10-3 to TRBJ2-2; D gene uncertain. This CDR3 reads CAIVSAGELFF. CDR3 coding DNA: TGTGCCATCGTTTCGGCCGGGGAGCTGTTTTTT.